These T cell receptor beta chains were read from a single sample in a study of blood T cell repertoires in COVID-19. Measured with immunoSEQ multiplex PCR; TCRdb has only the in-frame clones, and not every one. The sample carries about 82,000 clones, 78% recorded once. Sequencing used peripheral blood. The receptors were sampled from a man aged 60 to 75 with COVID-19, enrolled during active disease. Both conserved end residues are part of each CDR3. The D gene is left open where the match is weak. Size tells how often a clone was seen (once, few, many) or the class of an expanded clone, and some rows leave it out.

CDR3: CASSLTGTGNTIYF
DNA: TGTGCCAGCAGCTTGACAGGGACTGGAAACACCATATATTTT
V: TRBV6-5
D: TRBD1
J: TRBJ1-3
size: -

CDR3: CASSPGTGREKLFF
DNA: TGTGCCAGCAGCCCAGGGACAGGGAGGGAAAAACTGTTTTTT
V: TRBV9
D: TRBD1
J: TRBJ1-4
size: -

CDR3: CASSKEGTGGGYTF
DNA: TGCGCCAGCAGCAAGGAAGGGACAGGCGGCGGCTACACCTTC
V: TRBV5-1
D: TRBD1
J: TRBJ1-2
size: -

CDR3: CASSYEEVGANVLTF
DNA: TGTGCCAGCAGTTACGAAGAGGTTGGGGCCAACGTCCTGACTTTC
V: TRBV6-5
D: -
J: TRBJ2-6
size: -

CDR3: CASSSAGTGGPYGYTF
DNA: TGTGCCAGCAGTTCCGCCGGGACAGGGGGTCCCTATGGCTACACCTTC
V: TRBV6-2/TRBV6-3
D: TRBD1
J: TRBJ1-2
size: -

CDR3: CASSSGTGSSYNEQFF
DNA: TGTGCCAGCAGCTCCGGGACAGGGAGCTCCTACAATGAGCAGTTCTTC
V: TRBV13
D: TRBD1
J: TRBJ2-1
size: -

CDR3: CASSLAGDEAFF
DNA: TGTGCCAGCAGTTTGGCAGGGGATGAAGCTTTCTTT
V: TRBV6-6
D: -
J: TRBJ1-1
size: few

CDR3: CASSYYTGGEQYF
DNA: TGTGCCAGCAGTTACTATACAGGGGGCGAGCAGTACTTC
V: TRBV6-6
D: TRBD1
J: TRBJ2-7
size: -

CDR3: CASSLGTSGGDEQFF
DNA: TGTGCCAGCAGCTTAGGGACTAGCGGGGGTGATGAGCAGTTCTTC
V: TRBV7-9
D: TRBD2
J: TRBJ2-1
size: once

CDR3: CASSSLGGAMDTQYF
DNA: TGCGCCAGCAGCTCCCTAGGAGGGGCTATGGATACGCAGTATTTT
V: TRBV5-1
D: -
J: TRBJ2-3
size: -

CDR3: CASTRQSMNTEAFF
DNA: TGTGCCAGCACCAGACAGAGCATGAACACTGAAGCTTTCTTT
V: TRBV5-5
D: -
J: TRBJ1-1
size: once

CDR3: CASSVESGRGPDTQYF
DNA: TGTGCCAGCAGCGTAGAGAGCGGGAGAGGTCCAGATACGCAGTATTTT
V: TRBV9
D: TRBD2
J: TRBJ2-3
size: -

CDR3: CASSPRGRDQPQHF
DNA: TGTGCCAGCAGCCCAAGGGGGCGCGATCAGCCCCAGCATTTT
V: TRBV3-1/TRBV3-2
D: TRBD1
J: TRBJ1-5
size: -

CDR3: CASSSDTENIQYF
DNA: TGTGCCAGCAGCTCCGACACGGAAAACATTCAGTACTTC
V: TRBV9
D: -
J: TRBJ2-4
size: -

CDR3: CASSQSDRRTGELFF
DNA: TGTGCCAGCAGCCAGTCAGACAGGCGCACCGGGGAGCTGTTTTTT
V: TRBV3-1/TRBV3-2
D: -
J: TRBJ2-2
size: -

CDR3: CASSLQGGNTEAFF
DNA: TGTGCCAGCAGCTTACAGGGGGGGAACACTGAAGCTTTCTTT
V: TRBV7-3
D: TRBD1
J: TRBJ1-1
size: -

CDR3: CASSPHLGQGNQPQHF
DNA: TGTGCCAGCAGTCCTCATTTGGGACAGGGCAATCAGCCCCAGCATTTT
V: TRBV27
D: TRBD1
J: TRBJ1-5
size: -

CDR3: CAVTGTLSSTDTQYF
DNA: TGTGCCGTAACCGGGACTCTATCTAGCACAGATACGCAGTATTTT
V: TRBV7-9
D: -
J: TRBJ2-3
size: -

CDR3: CAGRQGKYGYTF
DNA: TGTGCCGGCCGACAGGGAAAGTATGGCTACACCTTC
V: TRBV28
D: TRBD1
J: TRBJ1-2
size: -

CDR3: CASSTPKLAKNIQYF
DNA: TGTGCCAGCAGTACTCCTAAGTTAGCCAAAAACATTCAGTACTTC
V: TRBV6-5
D: -
J: TRBJ2-4
size: once

CDR3: CASSYSNRANTEAFF
DNA: TGTGCCAGCAGTTACTCTAACAGGGCGAACACTGAAGCTTTCTTT
V: TRBV6-5
D: -
J: TRBJ1-1
size: few

CDR3: CASSIGLGGAGELFF
DNA: TGTGCCAGTAGTATAGGTCTGGGGGGAGCCGGGGAGCTGTTTTTT
V: TRBV19
D: -
J: TRBJ2-2
size: few

CDR3: CASSLVLAGGSTKNIQYF
DNA: TGTGCCAGCAGCTTGGTGTTAGCCGGAGGGAGTACCAAAAACATTCAGTACTTC
V: TRBV5-6
D: -
J: TRBJ2-4
size: -

CDR3: CASSRTGGPYEQYF
DNA: TGTGCCAGCTCTCGGACAGGGGGACCCTACGAGCAGTACTTC
V: TRBV6-6
D: TRBD1
J: TRBJ2-7
size: -

CDR3: CASSLIAGIPEAFF
DNA: TGTGCCAGCAGTTTGATAGCAGGGATCCCTGAAGCTTTCTTT
V: TRBV7-9
D: -
J: TRBJ1-1
size: few

CDR3: CASSLGGGYTF
DNA: TGTGCCAGCAGCTTAGGGGGAGGCTACACCTTC
V: TRBV5-6
D: -
J: TRBJ1-2
size: -

CDR3: CASSLSSGILGYTF
DNA: TGTGCCAGCAGCCTTTCTAGCGGGATCCTTGGCTACACCTTC
V: TRBV7-9
D: -
J: TRBJ1-2
size: -

CDR3: CASSVGGASYGYTF
DNA: TGTGCCAGCAGCGTAGGTGGAGCCAGCTATGGCTACACCTTC
V: TRBV9
D: -
J: TRBJ1-2
size: -

CDR3: CASSTTGGKAFF
DNA: TGTGCCAGTAGTACGACAGGCGGTAAAGCTTTCTTT
V: TRBV19
D: -
J: TRBJ1-1
size: -

CDR3: CASSAGGTANEKLFF
DNA: TGTGCCAGCAGCGCGGGAGGGACGGCGAATGAAAAACTGTTTTTT
V: TRBV7-2
D: -
J: TRBJ1-4
size: once

CDR3: CASRRQGSYTGELFF
DNA: TGTGCCAGCAGGCGACAGGGATCGTACACCGGGGAGCTGTTTTTT
V: TRBV5-4
D: TRBD1
J: TRBJ2-2
size: -

CDR3: CASSLAIRRPNEKLFF
DNA: TGTGCCAGCAGCTTGGCGATCCGGAGACCTAATGAAAAACTGTTTTTT
V: TRBV5-8
D: -
J: TRBJ1-4
size: -

CDR3: CASRPGPTSTDTQYF
DNA: TGCGCCAGCAGACCTGGGCCAACTAGCACAGATACGCAGTATTTT
V: TRBV5-1
D: -
J: TRBJ2-3
size: -

CDR3: CASSPRRSGGADTQYF
DNA: TGTGCCAGCAGCCCGCGGCGGAGCGGGGGGGCAGATACGCAGTATTTT
V: TRBV3-1/TRBV3-2
D: TRBD2
J: TRBJ2-3
size: -

CDR3: CASSALGDTQYF
DNA: TGTGCCAGCAGTGCTCTCGGGGATACGCAGTATTTT
V: TRBV2
D: -
J: TRBJ2-3
size: -

CDR3: CASQQGTNEKLFF
DNA: TGCGCCAGCCAACAGGGCACTAATGAAAAACTGTTTTTT
V: TRBV5-1
D: -
J: TRBJ1-4
size: -

CDR3: CASSLRESDEQYF
DNA: TGCGCCAGCAGCTTGCGGGAGAGCGACGAGCAGTACTTC
V: TRBV5-1
D: -
J: TRBJ2-7
size: -

CDR3: CASSQAGTGMSSGGYTF
DNA: TGTGCCAGCAGCCAAGCCGGGACAGGGATGAGTTCGGGGGGCTACACCTTC
V: TRBV14
D: TRBD1
J: TRBJ1-2
size: -

CDR3: CASSLDRDQPQHF
DNA: TGTGCCAGCAGCTTAGATCGGGATCAGCCCCAGCATTTT
V: TRBV11-2
D: -
J: TRBJ1-5
size: few

CDR3: CASSGVSGRSTDTQYF
DNA: TGTGCCAGCAGTGGGGTTAGCGGGAGAAGCACAGATACGCAGTATTTT
V: TRBV2
D: TRBD2
J: TRBJ2-3
size: -

CDR3: CATTAGSSYNSPLHF
DNA: TGTGCCACCACCGCGGGGAGCTCCTATAATTCACCCCTCCACTTT
V: TRBV24-1
D: -
J: TRBJ1-6
size: once

CDR3: CASSLGTAQTNEKLFF
DNA: TGCGCCAGCAGCCTGGGGACAGCTCAAACTAATGAAAAACTGTTTTTT
V: TRBV5-1
D: TRBD1
J: TRBJ1-4
size: once

CDR3: CASSLGGGGTEAFF
DNA: TGTGCCAGCAGCTTGGGAGGGGGTGGAACTGAAGCTTTCTTT
V: TRBV5-4
D: -
J: TRBJ1-1
size: -

CDR3: CASSLGANTEAFF
DNA: TGTGCCAGCAGTTTAGGGGCAAACACTGAAGCTTTCTTT
V: TRBV12-3/TRBV12-4
D: -
J: TRBJ1-1
size: -